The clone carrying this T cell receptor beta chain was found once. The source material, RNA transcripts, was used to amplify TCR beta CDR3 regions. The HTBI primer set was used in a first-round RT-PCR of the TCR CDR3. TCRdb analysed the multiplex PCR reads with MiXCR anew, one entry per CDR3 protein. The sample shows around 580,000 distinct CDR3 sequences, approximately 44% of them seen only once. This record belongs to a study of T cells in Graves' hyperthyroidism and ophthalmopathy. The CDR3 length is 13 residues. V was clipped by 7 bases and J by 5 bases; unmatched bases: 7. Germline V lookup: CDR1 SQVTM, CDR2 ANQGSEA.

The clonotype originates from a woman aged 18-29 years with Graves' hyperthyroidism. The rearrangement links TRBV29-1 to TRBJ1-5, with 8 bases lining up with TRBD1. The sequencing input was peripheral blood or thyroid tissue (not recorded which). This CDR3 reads CSARQGNDQPQHF. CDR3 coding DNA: TGCAGCGCTAGACAGGGGAACGATCAGCCCCAGCATTTT. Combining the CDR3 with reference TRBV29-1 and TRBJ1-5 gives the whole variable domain SAVISQKPSRDICQRGTSLTIQCQVDSQVTMMFWYRQQPGQSLTLIATANQGSEATYESGFVIDKFPISRPNLTFSTLTVSNMSPEDSSIYLCSARQGNDQPQHFGDGTRLSIL.